This TCR beta chain was found in a study of T cells in Graves' hyperthyroidism and ophthalmopathy. Trimming took 5 bases from V and 3 from J; bases not matched to a gene: 6. CDR3 size: 14 residues. Template material for amplifying TCR beta CDR3 regions consisted of RNA transcripts. The TCR CDR3 was amplified in a first-round RT-PCR using the HTBI primer set. TCRdb itself ran the multiplex PCR reads through MiXCR, one entry per CDR3 protein. The top ten clones hold approximately 7.2% of a sample with 600,000 to 700,000 distinct CDR3 sequences, 45% of them seen once. For the diagnoses, clinical symptoms, serum thyroxine and TRAb, thyroid ultrasound and orbital computed tomography were used.

The sample taken for sequencing was peripheral blood or thyroid tissue (not recorded which). This clonotype was obtained from an adult man with Graves' disease, either hyperthyroidism or ophthalmopathy (not recorded which). The rearrangement joins TRBV12-3 or TRBV12-4 to TRBJ1-1; 7 bases are shared with TRBD1. The CDR3 region is CASSVHRGDTEAFF. The CDR3 DNA reads as TGTGCCAGCAGTGTACACAGGGGTGACACTGAAGCTTTCTTT.